Listed below are T cell receptor beta chains from one sample, sequenced in a study of shared clonotypes between healthy human individuals. TCRdb's table, derived via immunoSEQ multiplex PCR, lists solely in-frame clones and lacks some. Of about 1.5 million clones in the sample, about 98% are singletons; the top ten hold about 0.45%. The source material was naive CD4+ T cells sorted from blood. These receptors came from a man aged 30 to 39 in good health. CDR3s include the opening cysteine and the closing phenylalanine or tryptophan. A D gene is named only where the DNA matches it firmly. Some rows have no size entry. The others give once, few or many, or a class for an expanded clone.

abundance	v_gene	d_gene	j_gene	len	CDR3aa	CDR3nt
NA	TRBV28	TRBD2	TRBJ2-7	13	CASSFSGTYEQYF	TGTGCCAGCAGTTTCAGCGGGACGTACGAGCAGTACTTC
NA	TRBV4-2	NA	TRBJ1-2	17	CASSQPGTTRVNYGYTF	TGTGCCAGCAGCCAGCCAGGAACGACGAGGGTAAACTATGGCTACACCTTC
NA	TRBV5-8	TRBD1	TRBJ1-5	18	CASSFRQGARYSNQPQHF	TGTGCCAGCAGCTTTCGACAGGGGGCCCGTTATAGCAATCAGCCCCAGCATTTT
NA	TRBV5-1	TRBD2	TRBJ2-3	16	CASSMTSGGSTDTQYF	TGCGCCAGCAGCATGACTAGCGGGGGAAGCACAGATACGCAGTATTTT
NA	TRBV13	TRBD2	TRBJ2-5	15	CASSPGLAGYETQYF	TGTGCCAGCAGCCCCGGGCTAGCGGGATACGAGACCCAGTACTTC
NA	TRBV15	NA	TRBJ1-1	16	CATRGGAEYMNTEAFF	TGTGCCACCAGGGGTGGGGCAGAGTACATGAACACTGAAGCTTTCTTT
NA	TRBV7-8	NA	TRBJ2-6	19	CASSLGGWSGAPGANVLTF	TGTGCCAGCAGCCTAGGGGGGTGGTCAGGGGCCCCTGGGGCCAACGTCCTGACTTTC
NA	TRBV10-3	NA	TRBJ2-7	13	CAISGLTGNEQYF	TGTGCCATCAGTGGTTTAACTGGGAACGAGCAGTACTTC
NA	TRBV28	TRBD2	TRBJ2-7	16	CASSWFGTSATYEQYF	TGTGCCAGCAGTTGGTTTGGGACTAGCGCTACCTACGAGCAGTACTTC
once	TRBV19	TRBD1	TRBJ2-5	14	CASSTTGSGETQYF	TGTGCCAGTAGTACGACAGGGTCCGGGGAGACCCAGTACTTC
NA	TRBV7-2	TRBD2	TRBJ2-1	17	CASSPASGPRSYNEQFF	TGTGCCAGCAGCCCCGCTAGCGGGCCTCGCTCCTACAATGAGCAGTTCTTC
NA	TRBV5-8	TRBD1	TRBJ1-2	16	CASSFRDRSSNYGYTF	TGTGCCAGCAGCTTCAGGGACAGGAGTTCTAACTATGGCTACACCTTC
NA	TRBV29-1	NA	TRBJ2-1	14	CSVARTSSYNEQFF	TGCAGCGTGGCTAGGACCAGTTCCTACAATGAGCAGTTCTTC
NA	TRBV9	TRBD1	TRBJ2-7	14	CASNPGTGVYEQYF	TGTGCCAGCAACCCCGGGACAGGGGTGTACGAGCAGTACTTC
NA	TRBV6-1	NA	TRBJ2-2	14	CASRITPNTGELFF	TGTGCCAGCAGGATAACGCCTAACACCGGGGAGCTGTTTTTT
NA	TRBV4-1	NA	TRBJ1-4	16	CASSRPNPGGDEKLFF	TGCGCCAGCAGCCGTCCCAACCCTGGGGGGGATGAAAAACTGTTTTTT
NA	TRBV6-5	TRBD2	TRBJ2-5	15	CASRALTGGPETQYF	TGTGCCAGCAGAGCTTTAACGGGAGGGCCGGAGACCCAGTACTTC
NA	TRBV2	TRBD2	TRBJ2-7	15	CASSTTGTTSYEQYF	TGTGCCAGCAGTACTACCGGGACTACCTCCTACGAGCAGTACTTC
NA	TRBV5-1	NA	TRBJ1-5	13	CASSFRGDQPQHF	TGCGCCAGCAGTTTTAGGGGCGATCAGCCCCAGCATTTT
NA	TRBV30	NA	TRBJ2-1	10	CACRGAEQFF	TGTGCCTGTAGGGGGGCTGAGCAGTTCTTC
NA	TRBV2	NA	TRBJ2-7	12	CARNRGTGEQYF	TGTGCCCGCAACCGGGGGACGGGAGAGCAGTACTTC
NA	TRBV18	NA	TRBJ1-2	13	CASSPEGPTGYTF	TGTGCCAGCTCGCCAGAGGGACCGACGGGCTACACCTTC
NA	TRBV5-1	NA	TRBJ1-2	17	CASSLGLPSGQDYGYTF	TGCGCCAGCAGCTTGGGATTGCCCTCAGGGCAAGACTATGGCTACACCTTC
NA	TRBV5-6	NA	TRBJ1-2	14	CASSLAGAPLGYTF	TGTGCCAGCAGCTTGGCGGGTGCCCCGCTTGGCTACACCTTC
NA	TRBV5-1	TRBD1	TRBJ2-6	18	CASSLAGQGNPGANVLTF	TGCGCCAGCAGCTTGGCGGGACAGGGAAACCCTGGGGCCAACGTCCTGACTTTC
once	TRBV7-9	TRBD1	TRBJ2-6	18	CASSLGTGRTSGANVLTF	TGTGCCAGCAGCTTAGGGACAGGCCGTACCTCTGGGGCCAACGTCCTGACTTTC
NA	TRBV30	NA	TRBJ2-3	14	CAWESGGEPDTQYF	TGTGCCTGGGAAAGCGGAGGTGAGCCAGATACGCAGTATTTT
NA	TRBV5-4	NA	TRBJ2-5	13	CASRQHIQETQYF	TGTGCCAGCAGGCAACACATCCAAGAGACCCAGTACTTC
NA	TRBV7-9	TRBD1	TRBJ2-1	15	CASSLLQGAYNEQFF	TGTGCCAGCAGCTTACTACAGGGGGCCTACAATGAGCAGTTCTTC
few	TRBV28	NA	TRBJ1-5	13	CASSLLGNQPQHF	TGTGCCAGCAGTTTATTGGGGAATCAGCCCCAGCATTTT
NA	TRBV7-6	NA	TRBJ2-2	13	CASSLRSSGELFF	TGTGCCAGCAGCTTACGGAGTTCCGGGGAGCTGTTTTTT
NA	TRBV5-8	NA	TRBJ1-1	14	CASSWTRGNTEAFF	TGTGCCAGCAGCTGGACGAGAGGGAACACTGAAGCTTTCTTT
NA	TRBV7-2	NA	TRBJ2-3	15	CASSLEGGSWDTQYF	TGTGCCAGCAGCTTAGAGGGCGGTTCATGGGATACGCAGTATTTT
once	TRBV5-6	NA	TRBJ2-4	13	CASSSRDKPFQYF	TGTGCCAGCAGCTCCCGGGACAAGCCTTTTCAGTACTTC
NA	TRBV28	NA	TRBJ2-4	15	CASQAFPEAKNIQYF	TGTGCCAGCCAAGCTTTTCCCGAGGCCAAAAACATTCAGTACTTC
NA	TRBV6-5	TRBD2	TRBJ2-1	16	CASSYGRLAGGSEQFF	TGTGCCAGCAGTTACGGAAGACTAGCGGGTGGTTCTGAGCAGTTCTTC
NA	TRBV5-1	TRBD2	TRBJ2-1	15	CASSQAGAGGNEQFF	TGCGCCAGCAGCCAGGCAGGGGCGGGAGGGAATGAGCAGTTCTTC
NA	TRBV6-5	TRBD1	TRBJ2-7	14	CASRNRGTSYEQYF	TGTGCCAGCAGAAACAGGGGGACCTCCTACGAGCAGTACTTC
NA	TRBV7-9	TRBD1	TRBJ2-1	16	CASSLGTGTRFNEQFF	TGTGCCAGCAGCTTAGGGACAGGTACACGCTTCAATGAGCAGTTCTTC
NA	TRBV5-1	TRBD1	TRBJ1-2	14	CASSDGQGMYGYTF	TGCGCCAGCAGCGACGGACAGGGAATGTATGGCTACACCTTC
once	TRBV4-3	TRBD1	TRBJ2-7	13	CASSHRTGYEQYF	TGCGCCAGCAGCCATCGGACAGGTTACGAGCAGTACTTC
NA	TRBV2	TRBD1	TRBJ2-2	15	CASTDDRGYTGELFF	TGTGCCAGCACGGACGACAGGGGGTACACCGGGGAGCTGTTTTTT
once	TRBV14	NA	TRBJ2-5	15	CASSQSGAQGETQYF	TGTGCCAGCAGCCAGAGCGGGGCGCAGGGGGAGACCCAGTACTTC
NA	TRBV5-1	NA	TRBJ2-1	15	CASSPREPGYNEQFF	TGCGCCAGCAGCCCACGGGAGCCCGGCTACAATGAGCAGTTCTTC
NA	TRBV9	NA	TRBJ2-3	12	CASSAVAETQYF	TGTGCCAGCAGCGCAGTTGCGGAAACGCAGTATTTT
once	TRBV7-2	TRBD1	TRBJ1-5	16	CASSHRGLGGNQPQHF	TGTGCCAGCAGCCACAGGGGTCTCGGTGGCAATCAGCCCCAGCATTTT
once	TRBV29-1	NA	TRBJ2-7	13	CSVRRGQTYEQYF	TGCAGCGTTCGGCGGGGGCAGACCTACGAGCAGTACTTC
NA	TRBV4-3	TRBD2	TRBJ2-2	14	CASSHLAGSGELFF	TGCGCCAGCAGCCATCTAGCGGGATCGGGGGAGCTGTTTTTT
NA	TRBV7-2	NA	TRBJ2-1	15	CASSLASAGYNEQFF	TGTGCCAGCAGCTTAGCTTCTGCGGGGTACAATGAGCAGTTCTTC
NA	TRBV5-4	TRBD1	TRBJ2-3	16	CASSPNRDSGTDTQYF	TGTGCCAGCAGCCCTAACCGGGACAGTGGAACAGATACGCAGTATTTT
NA	TRBV14	NA	TRBJ1-1	14	CASSQELGRRGAFF	TGTGCCAGCAGCCAAGAGCTGGGCCGGAGGGGAGCTTTCTTT